Listed below are T cell receptor beta chains from one sample, sequenced in a study of blood T cell repertoires in COVID-19. Measured with immunoSEQ multiplex PCR; TCRdb has only the in-frame clones, and not every one. The table includes 130,000 to 150,000 clones, around four fifths detected once. Sequencing was done on a sample of peripheral blood. These receptors originate from a woman in her thirties or forties with active or convalescent COVID-19. Each CDR3 is given with its conserved first and last residue. Fields, in order: clone size, V gene, J gene, D gene, CDR3 DNA, CDR3 protein. The D gene is left open where the match is weak. Some rows have no size entry. The others give once, few or many, or a class for an expanded clone.

clone size: .; V gene: TRBV15; J gene: TRBJ1-5; D gene: .; CDR3 DNA: TGTGCCACCAGCAGACACTCTTCTGGACAGAGCAATCAGCCCCAGCATTTT; CDR3 protein: CATSRHSSGQSNQPQHF
clone size: .; V gene: TRBV7-2; J gene: TRBJ1-1; D gene: .; CDR3 DNA: TGTGCCAGCAGCTTACCGGGCAGGGGCCTACCCTGGAACACTGAAGCTTTCTTT; CDR3 protein: CASSLPGRGLPWNTEAFF
clone size: .; V gene: TRBV2; J gene: TRBJ1-5; D gene: TRBD1; CDR3 DNA: TGTGCCAGCAGCCCACAGGGGGCGCGTCAGCCCCAGCATTTT; CDR3 protein: CASSPQGARQPQHF
clone size: .; V gene: TRBV5-6; J gene: TRBJ1-5; D gene: TRBD1; CDR3 DNA: TGTGCCAGCAGCTTGGGGGACAGGGCAGGGGTGCAGCCCCAGCATTTT; CDR3 protein: CASSLGDRAGVQPQHF
clone size: .; V gene: TRBV5-1; J gene: TRBJ2-3; D gene: TRBD2; CDR3 DNA: TGCGCCAGCAGCTTGACTAGCGGGAGTTCCACAGATACGCAGTATTTT; CDR3 protein: CASSLTSGSSTDTQYF
clone size: .; V gene: TRBV28; J gene: TRBJ1-4; D gene: TRBD1; CDR3 DNA: TGTGCCAGCACTCAGCCGGGTCGAGGGGGCTTTGGTGAAAAACTGTTTTTT; CDR3 protein: CASTQPGRGGFGEKLFF
clone size: .; V gene: TRBV29-1; J gene: TRBJ2-7; D gene: TRBD1; CDR3 DNA: TGCAGCGTTTCACAGGGGGTCCACGAGCAGTACTTC; CDR3 protein: CSVSQGVHEQYF
clone size: .; V gene: TRBV12-3/TRBV12-4; J gene: TRBJ2-7; D gene: .; CDR3 DNA: TGTGCCAGCAGTCCTAAGTACGAGCAGTACTTC; CDR3 protein: CASSPKYEQYF
clone size: .; V gene: TRBV4-1; J gene: TRBJ1-1; D gene: .; CDR3 DNA: TGCGCCAGCAGCCAAGCTTTCGTGAACACTGAAGCTTTCTTT; CDR3 protein: CASSQAFVNTEAFF
clone size: once; V gene: TRBV5-6; J gene: TRBJ2-1; D gene: TRBD1; CDR3 DNA: TGTGCCAGCAGCCTCCGACAGGGTGTTCTATACAATGAGCAGTTCTTC; CDR3 protein: CASSLRQGVLYNEQFF